This TCR beta chain stems from a study of blood T cell repertoires in COVID-19. As for the study in general: In each case, the material was cDNA or gDNA derived from T cells, B-cell-depleted T cells, or PBMCs.

Trimming removed 2 bases from V and 6 bases from J; junction bases left unmatched: 10. Germline CDR1 and CDR2: SGDLS and YYNGEE. This CDR3 region has 16 residues. Participants had their cohort set by participant-reported clinical history. Per the study methods: Cell counts per sample came from amplifying reference gene primers. Generated by immunoSEQ multiplex PCR, the TCRdb table keeps only in-frame clones and is missing some. Clonal size and the V and J genes are those of that table, whereas D and trimming came from the DNA. The sample has a few hundred thousand clones, 91% seen once. The origin of this receptor is a human donor in a cohort exposed to, infected with or recovered from COVID-19 (not recorded which). The donor label of this sample is uncertain. V gene TRBV9 combines with J gene TRBJ1-3, with TRBD1 identical over 8 bases. Source material: PBMCs or T cells enriched from blood (not recorded which). The CDR3 sequence is CASSVGGQGFVNTIYF. The CDR3 nucleotides read TGTGCCAGCAGCGTCGGAGGACAGGGATTTGTAAACACCATATATTTT.